A single sample is the source of the 4 T cell receptor beta chains below, sequenced in a study of shared clonotypes between healthy human individuals. TCRdb's table, derived via immunoSEQ multiplex PCR, lists solely in-frame clones and lacks some. The sample carries a few million clones, just over 90% recorded once. Source material: naive CD4+ T cells from PBMCs. Subset denoted: CD45RA+ positively selected. These receptors originate from a man younger than 35 in good health. Some clones in this sample may be carry-over from other donors' samples.

The V call is TRBV7-2, the J call TRBJ2-7; tentatively, D is TRBD1 or TRBD2 (5 bases each). The CDR3 contains 13 residues. In germline, CDR1 is SGHTA, CDR2 FQGNSA. With 1 base removed from V and 6 bases from J, the gap between germline ends came to 10 bases. CDR3 coding DNA: TGTGCCAGCAGCTTAGAACAGGAGGCCGAGCAGTACTTC. It specifies CASSLEQEAEQYF. Supplemented by reference TRBV7-2 and TRBJ2-7, the full variable domain reads GAGVSQSPSNKVTEKGKDVELRCDPISGHTALYWYRQSLGQGLEFLIYFQGNSAPDKSGLPSDRFSAERTGGSVSTLTIQRTQQEDSAVYLCASSLEQEAEQYFGPGTRLTVT.

The chain is built from TRBV27 and TRBJ2-4; D is possibly TRBD1 or TRBD2 (5 bases each). The CDR3 length is 14 residues. The V and J ends lost 9 bases and 0 bases respectively, with 12 bases between them. Germline assignment: CDR1 MNHEY and CDR2 SMNVEV (reference sequence). The CDR3 loop reads CASRDGLAKNIQYF. In DNA form, the CDR3 reads TGTGCCAGTCGGGACGGTCTAGCCAAAAACATTCAGTACTTC.

This chain uses TRBV2 with TRBJ2-7; D might be TRBD1 (6 bases). Germline V gives CDR1 SNHLY, CDR2 FYNNEI. V lost 6 bases to trimming and J lost 2 bases, with 14 bases between them. The CDR3 sequence is 14 residues long. CDR3 loop: CASRLQGRAYEQYF. DNA for the CDR3: TGTGCCAGCAGATTACAGGGAAGGGCCTACGAGCAGTACTTC.

The J gene is TRBJ1-1, the V gene TRBV5-1; a weak D match, TRBD1 (6 bases). The germline V and J ends were trimmed by 0 bases and 3 bases, with 9 bases remaining between them. The germline gives CDR1 SGHRS, CDR2 YFSETQ. The CDR3 is made up of 14 amino acids. CDR3 in DNA: TGCGCCAGCAGCTTGGAGGGGGGTGACACTGAAGCTTTCTTT. The encoded protein is CASSLEGGDTEAFF. The variable domain in full, with the rest retrieved from reference TRBV5-1 and TRBJ1-1, is KAGVTQTPRYLIKTRGQQVTLSCSPISGHRSVSWYQQTPGQGLQFLFEYFSETQRNKGNFPGRFSGRQFSNSRSEMNVSTLELGDSALYLCASSLEGGDTEAFFGQGTRLTVV.